This entry lists 10 T cell receptor beta chains sequenced from one sample in a study of blood T cell repertoires in COVID-19. TCRdb's copy holds only in-frame clones and misses some; the assay was immunoSEQ multiplex PCR. The table includes tens of thousands of clones, 55% to 85% detected once. Sequencing used peripheral blood. Every receptor here comes from an elderly woman with acute or convalescent COVID-19.

The chain uses TRBV2 and TRBJ1-1; 10 bases match TRBD1. The length of the CDR3 is 14 residues. The junction had 6 bases not matched to a gene; V was cut back by 6 bases and J by 5 bases. Germline V lookup: CDR1 SNHLY, CDR2 FYNNEI. The CDR3 coding sequence is TGTGCCAGCAGCGATTGGACAGGGGGGACTGAAGCTTTCTTT. The encoded protein is CASSDWTGGTEAFF.

Concerning this clone itself: At one end, the junction sequence differs from germline, possibly due to a read error. This chain uses TRBV7-7 with TRBJ2-1; 9 bases line up with TRBD1. The CDR3 is 18 residues long. Germline V gene lookup returns CDR1 SSHAT and CDR2 FNYEAQ (reference sequence). This CDR3 is CASSLARRWTGEGHEQFF. The CDR3 nucleotides are TGTGCTAGCAGCTTAGCCCGACGTTGGACAGGGGAGGGCCATGAGCAGTTCTTC.

The chain has TRBV5-4 and TRBJ2-7; D perhaps matches TRBD1 (5 bases). Germline-derived CDR1 and CDR2 are SGHNT and YYREEE (reference sequence). The germline V and J ends were trimmed by 3 bases and 2 bases, with 12 bases remaining between them. The CDR3 totals 14 residues. The CDR3 sequence is CASSSRQSPYEQYF. CDR3 nucleotides: TGTGCCAGCAGCTCGCGACAGAGCCCCTACGAGCAGTACTTC.

The chain links TRBV24-1 to TRBJ2-5; a possible D gene is TRBD2 (7 bases). The CDR3 is made up of 13 amino acids. Germline V gene sequence: CDR1 KGHDR, CDR2 SFDVKD. Trimming cost V 7 bases and J 5 bases, with 13 bases left between them. DNA for the CDR3: TGTGCCACCAGGGCGGGGGCACGGGAGACCCAGTACTTC. This translates into CATRAGARETQYF.

This chain links TRBV28 with TRBJ1-5; 8 bases match TRBD1. Losses at the gene ends were 4 bases for V and 5 bases for J; bases not matched to a gene: 4. CDR3 length equals 14 residues. Germline lookup yields CDR1 MDHEN and CDR2 SYDVKM. Here the CDR3 DNA reads TGTGCCAGCAGTTGGACAGGGATGGATCAGCCCCAGCATTTT. It codes for CASSWTGMDQPQHF.

Here the CDR3 reads CASSVQGGQETQYF. Written as DNA, the CDR3 is TGTGCCAGCAGTGTACAGGGGGGCCAAGAGACCCAGTACTTC. This rearrangement joins TRBV2 to TRBJ2-5, with 8 bases lining up with TRBD1. Trimming cost V 4 bases and J 1 base; bases outside gene matches: 2. CDR3 length equals 14 residues. Germline V gene sequence: CDR1 SNHLY, CDR2 FYNNEI.

This clone has at least ten counts. The V and J genes are TRBV2 and TRBJ2-7; tentative D call: TRBD2 (7 bases). This CDR3 is 14 amino acids long. Germline CDR1 reads SNHLY; CDR2 reads FYNNEI. V dropped 8 bases and J dropped 4 bases, with 18 bases sitting between them. CDR3 nucleotide sequence: TGTGCCAGCGGAGGGGGAGGGGCCGGGTACGAGCAGTACTTC. It codes for CASGGGGAGYEQYF.

This chain links TRBV12-5 with TRBJ2-2, with TRBD2 as a possible D gene (5 bases). CDR1 and CDR2 from the germline V gene are LGHNT and FRNRAP. V was shortened by 0 bases and J by 6 bases, with 11 bases between the two germline ends. The length of the CDR3 is 15 residues. CDR3: CASGLVGGLPGELFF. The CDR3 nucleotides are TGTGCTAGTGGTTTGGTAGGCGGGCTCCCCGGGGAGCTGTTTTTT.

This clone occurred once. This chain links TRBV7-2 with TRBJ1-3, with D perhaps TRBD1 (5 bases). CDR1 is SGHTA, CDR2 FQGNSA, per germline. V lost 6 bases and J lost 0, with 9 bases in between. The CDR3 runs to 14 residues. The CDR3: CASRQVLSGNTIYF. CDR3 DNA: TGTGCCAGCAGACAGGTCCTCTCTGGAAACACCATATATTTT. Filled out from reference TRBV7-2 and TRBJ1-3, the complete variable domain reads GAGVSQSPSNKVTEKGKDVELRCDPISGHTALYWYRQSLGQGLEFLIYFQGNSAPDKSGLPSDRFSAERTGGSVSTLTIQRTQQEDSAVYLCASRQVLSGNTIYFGEGSWLTVV.

V gene TRBV15 combines with J gene TRBJ2-7, with D possibly being TRBD2 (6 bases). Trimming removed 4 bases at V and 1 base at J, with 23 bases between. There are 18 residues in the CDR3. Looked up from germline, CDR1 is LNHNV and CDR2 is YYDKDF (reference sequence). The CDR3 sequence is CATSTAGRGTWGSYEQYF. CDR3 DNA sequence: TGTGCCACCAGCACAGCCGGCCGAGGGACTTGGGGGTCCTACGAGCAGTACTTC.